The 31 T cell receptor beta chains below all came from one sample that was sequenced in a study of T cells in Graves' hyperthyroidism and ophthalmopathy. The CDR3 regions of TCR beta were amplified from RNA transcripts. In the first-round RT-PCR of the TCR CDR3, the HTBI primer set was used. Via MiXCR, TCRdb re-called the multiplex PCR reads, giving one row per CDR3 protein. The sample records hundreds of thousands of distinct CDR3 sequences, over 15% being singletons. The sequenced material came from blood. All receptors come from a woman aged 50 to 60 with Graves' hyperthyroidism that later progressed to Graves' ophthalmopathy.

There are many counts of this clonotype. The chain has TRBV5-5 and TRBJ2-5; D is tentatively TRBD1 or TRBD2 (5 bases each). V shed 1 base and J shed 4 bases, with 11 bases lying between them. The CDR3 runs 14 residues. The germline V gene has CDR1 SGHKS and CDR2 YYEKEE (reference sequence). DNA of the CDR3: TGTGCCAGCAGCTTGTTCGGGACGGGAGAGACCCAGTACTTC. As protein: CASSLFGTGETQYF.

The chain combines TRBV20-1 with TRBJ2-7; tentatively, D is TRBD1 or TRBD2 (6 bases each). The CDR3 length is 14 residues. Deletions cut 5 bases from V and 1 base from J, with 15 bases between. Germline V CDR1 and CDR2: DFQATT, SNEGSKA (reference sequence). CDR3 sequence reads: CSAVGRQDSYEQYF. The CDR3 DNA reads as TGCAGTGCTGTCGGGAGACAGGATTCCTACGAGCAGTACTTC.

Many counts were recorded for this clonotype. This chain joins TRBV12-3 or TRBV12-4 and TRBJ1-5, with D possibly matching TRBD1 (5 bases). There are 13 residues in the CDR3. Trimming left V 3 bases short and J 6 bases short, with 9 bases between. In DNA form, the CDR3 reads TGTGCCAGCAGTTTGGGGGGTTCTCAGCCCCAGCATTTT. Its translation is CASSLGGSQPQHF.

This clonotype was detected ten times or more. The chain combines TRBV18 with TRBJ1-5; no reliable D call. Germline V gene sequence: CDR1 KGHSH, CDR2 LQKENI. CDR3 length: 16 amino acids. The V end lost 3 bases, the J end lost 5 bases, and 17 bases lay between the germline ends. Written as DNA, the CDR3 is TGTGCCAGCTCACCCTCCCGGGCAAATCATGATCAGCCCCAGCATTTT. This codes for CASSPSRANHDQPQHF.

The chain has TRBV7-2 and TRBJ2-2; D might be TRBD1 or TRBD2, each matching 5 bases. Trimming shortened V by 3 bases and J by 8 bases, and 10 bases separated the two germline ends. Per germline, CDR1 SGHTA and CDR2 FQGNSA. This CDR3 region has 13 residues. The CDR3 sequence: CASSFSREGELFF. Written as DNA, the CDR3 is TGTGCCAGCAGCTTTTCCAGGGAGGGGGAGCTGTTTTTT.

The J gene is TRBJ1-6, the V gene TRBV30; D perhaps matches TRBD1 (6 bases). CDR3 size: 13 residues. V was cut by 4 bases and J by 7 bases, with 11 bases left in between. From germline, CDR1 is GTSNPN and CDR2 SVGIG (reference sequence). The CDR3 DNA reads TGTGCCTGGAACAGGGAGGAGAATTCACCCCTCCACTTT. Residues: CAWNREENSPLHF. The full variable domain, with the rest looked up from reference TRBV30 and TRBJ1-6, is SQTIHQWPATLVQPVGSPLSLECTVEGTSNPNLYWYRQAAGRGLQLLFYSVGIGQISSEVPQNLSASRPQDRQFILSSKKLLLSDSGFYLCAWNREENSPLHFGNGTRLTVT.

This clonotype has a handful of counts. The rearrangement joins TRBV12-5 to TRBJ2-7; possible D gene TRBD1, 5 bases. This CDR3 has 13 residues. Germline CDR1 is LGHNT and CDR2 is FRNRAP. V was cut by 2 bases and J by 3 bases, with 8 bases left in between. CDR3 in amino acids: CASGLKGFYEQYF. CDR3 DNA sequence: TGTGCTAGTGGTTTGAAGGGGTTCTACGAGCAGTACTTC.

This clonotype showed up just a few times. This chain connects TRBV5-4 to TRBJ1-2; 9 nucleotides agree with TRBD1. The CDR3 sequence is 16 residues long. CDR1 and CDR2 from the germline V gene are SGHNT and YYREEE (reference sequence). V shed 3 bases and J 3 bases; nucleotides not matched to a gene: 9. The CDR3, as DNA: TGTGCCAGCAGCTCATTCCCGGGACAGGGTGACTATGGCTACACCTTC. Its translation is CASSSFPGQGDYGYTF.

This clonotype was counted only a few times. This chain joins TRBV7-2 and TRBJ1-3; D call uncertain. Germline loops: CDR1 SGHTA, CDR2 FQGNSA. This CDR3 region has 15 residues. The V end was cut by 1 base, the J end by 3 bases, with 10 bases between. The chain's CDR3 is CASSLGYGGGNTIYF. The CDR3 DNA reads as TGTGCCAGCAGCTTAGGTTATGGAGGTGGAAACACCATATATTTT.

The CDR3 reads CATSDLVATYNEQFF. The CDR3 DNA reads as TGTGCCACCAGTGATTTGGTTGCGACCTACAATGAGCAGTTCTTC. The chain has TRBV24-1 and TRBJ2-1; D not certain. The CDR3 extends over 15 amino acids. Between the trimmed V and J ends, which lost 0 bases and 2 bases, there was a span of 7 bases. Germline-derived CDR1 and CDR2 are KGHDR and SFDVKD.

This clonotype was observed a handful of times. The V call is TRBV14, the J call TRBJ2-3, with 7 bases matching TRBD1. With V trimmed by 5 bases and J by 2 bases, 7 bases remained unmatched. In germline, CDR1 is SGHDN, CDR2 FVKESK. This CDR3 comprises 15 residues. CDR3 in DNA: TGTGCCAGCAGCGAGACAGGGAGCTACACAGATACGCAGTATTTT. As protein: CASSETGSYTDTQYF. Full variable domain (missing parts from reference TRBV14 and TRBJ2-3): EAGVTQFPSHSVIEKGQTVTLRCDPISGHDNLYWYRRVMGKEIKFLLHFVKESKQDESGMPNNRFLAERTGGTYSTLKVQPAELEDSGVYFCASSETGSYTDTQYFGPGTRLTVL.

The chain combines TRBV4-2 with TRBJ1-6; no definite D call. From germline, CDR1 is LGHNA and CDR2 YNFKEQ. The CDR3 length is 16 residues. V was shortened by 0 bases and J by 9 bases, with 15 bases between the two germline ends. The CDR3 DNA follows: TGTGCCAGCAGCCAAGATCATACACTCCGGGGTTCACCCCTCCACTTT. Translating it yields CASSQDHTLRGSPLHF.

A remark on this clonotype: Since a much larger clone is just one base distant, this may be a read error. The rearrangement links TRBV20-1 to TRBJ2-2, with TRBD2 matching 8 bases. The V segment lost 3 bases and the J segment 3 bases; nucleotides outside the gene matches: 9. This CDR3 is built from 16 residues. In germline, CDR1 is DFQATT, CDR2 SNEGSKA (reference sequence). The CDR3 is CSASEGGGTDTGELFF. The CDR3 nucleotides read TGCAGTGCTAGTGAGGGCGGGGGGACTGACACCGGGGAGCTGTTTTTT.

Worth noting for this clonotype: At one end the junction does not follow the germline gene, possibly because of a read error. The CDR3 region is CASSGGTHEQCF. CDR3 nucleotides: TGTGCCAGCAGCGGGGGGACCCACGAGCAGTGCTTC. V and J are TRBV9 and TRBJ2-7, with D perhaps being TRBD1 or TRBD2 (5 bases each). The CDR3 extends over 12 amino acids. Germline loops: CDR1 SGDLS, CDR2 YYNGEE. Full variable domain (remainder filled in from reference TRBV9 and TRBJ2-7): DSGVTQTPKHLITATGQRVTLRCSPRSGDLSVYWYQQSLDQGLQFLIQYYNGEERAKGNILERFSAQQFPDLHSELNLSSLELGDSALYFCASSGGTHEQCFGPGTRLTVT.

This sequence joins TRBV9 and TRBJ1-1, with D possibly being TRBD1 (5 bases). Germline V gene lookup returns CDR1 SGDLS and CDR2 YYNGEE. This CDR3 has 13 residues. The ends were cut back, 0 bases at V and 11 bases at J, with 14 bases in the middle. The CDR3 DNA reads TGTGCCAGCAGCGTAGAGGGGCGGGCTAAGGCTTTCTTT. Its translation is CASSVEGRAKAFF.

This clonotype has more than one count but fewer than ten. V and J are TRBV6-2 or TRBV6-3 and TRBJ2-1; D is unclear. CDR3 size: 14 residues. Germline CDR1 and CDR2: MNHEY and SVGEGT. Trimming took 3 bases from V and 0 from J, leaving 6 bases between them. For the CDR3, the DNA is TGTGCCAGCAGTTATATTGACTCCTACAATGAGCAGTTCTTC. Protein: CASSYIDSYNEQFF.

A few counts support this clonotype. This rearrangement joins TRBV30 to TRBJ2-7; 11 bases align to TRBD1. The germline V gene encodes CDR1 GTSNPN and CDR2 SVGIG (reference sequence). J gave up 2 bases and V 3 bases, and 6 bases lay outside the gene matches. CDR3 size: 15 residues. This chain's CDR3 is CAWSRDRGETYEQYF. The CDR3, as DNA: TGTGCCTGGAGCCGGGACAGGGGGGAGACCTACGAGCAGTACTTC. The variable domain in full, with the rest retrieved from reference TRBV30 and TRBJ2-7, is SQTIHQWPATLVQPVGSPLSLECTVEGTSNPNLYWYRQAAGRGLQLLFYSVGIGQISSEVPQNLSASRPQDRQFILSSKKLLLSDSGFYLCAWSRDRGETYEQYFGPGTRLTVT.

V and J are TRBV3-1 and TRBJ2-1; no reliable D call. Germline-derived CDR1 and CDR2 are LGHDT and YNNKEL (reference sequence). The CDR3 loop spans 12 amino acids. V was pared by 6 bases and J by 3 bases, with 6 bases between. CDR3 coding DNA: TGTGCCAGCAGGGGAAACTACAATGAGCAGTTCTTC. Translation gives CASRGNYNEQFF.

This rearrangement joins TRBV7-9 to TRBJ1-3; 7 nucleotides align to TRBD1. V dropped 1 base and J dropped 0; count of bases not matched to a gene: 15. Germline V gene sequence: CDR1 SEHNR, CDR2 FQNEAQ (reference sequence). The CDR3 runs to 20 residues. CDR3: CASSLGSGTDLHFSGNTIYF. DNA for the CDR3: TGTGCCAGCAGCTTAGGTTCAGGGACAGACCTACACTTCTCTGGAAACACCATATATTTT.

This clonotype has just a few counts. J is TRBJ2-7 and V is TRBV7-9; D is undetermined. Deletions cut 2 bases from V and 6 bases from J, with 17 bases between. There are 15 residues in the CDR3. In germline, CDR1 is SEHNR, CDR2 FQNEAQ (reference sequence). CDR3 nucleotides: TGTGCCAGCAGCTTATCCAGTTATGAATCTCGCGAGCAGTACTTC. Translating gives CASSLSSYESREQYF.

About this clonotype: A much larger clone is a single base away; this may be a read error. The genes are TRBV12-3 or TRBV12-4 and TRBJ1-1; 8 nucleotides align to TRBD1. The CDR3 totals 14 residues. After removal of 6 bases from V and 5 bases from J, the junction contained 8 bases not matched to a gene. CDR3 in amino acids: CASRGGRGRTEAFF. The CDR3 DNA sequence: TGTGCCAGCAGGGGGGGCAGGGGGCGAACTGAAGCTTTCTTT.

V gene TRBV12-3 or TRBV12-4 combines with J gene TRBJ2-5; the D is unclear. The CDR3 spans 13 residues. V was pared by 6 bases and J by 0 bases, with 8 bases between. The CDR3 region has the DNA TGTGCCAGCAGGGTCAGTTACCAAGAGACCCAGTACTTC. This encodes CASRVSYQETQYF.

In its sample, this clonotype was seen a few times. The rearrangement uses TRBV7-9 and TRBJ2-1; D is perhaps TRBD2 (6 bases). V was cut by 4 bases and J by 2 bases, with 21 bases left in between. The CDR3 length is 18 residues. CDR1 is SEHNR, CDR2 FQNEAQ, per germline (reference sequence). The CDR3, as DNA: TGTGCCAGCAGCTCCGCACTGGGGAGGAGGGGCCCCTACAATGAGCAGTTCTTC. Protein product: CASSSALGRRGPYNEQFF.

V is TRBV6-1 and J is TRBJ1-1, with a tentative D call TRBD1 (6 bases). The CDR3 runs 17 residues. The ends were cut back, 2 bases at V and 4 bases at J, with 20 bases in the middle. Per germline, CDR1 MNHNS and CDR2 SASEGT. Here the CDR3 DNA reads TGTGCCAGCAGTGAAAGGTCGGGGCACAGGGTGGTCACTGAAGCTTTCTTT. Translation: CASSERSGHRVVTEAFF.

This clonotype was observed many times. With a much larger clone just one base away, this may be a read error. This rearrangement joins TRBV7-9 to TRBJ1-1; D remains ambiguous. V was pared by 1 base and J by 5 bases, with 5 bases between. The germline gives CDR1 SEHNR, CDR2 FQNEAQ (reference sequence). The CDR3 has 12 residues. The CDR3 sequence is CASSLERTEAFF. The CDR3 nucleotides read TGTGCCAGCAGCTTAGAGAGGACTGAAGCTTTCTTT.

The rearrangement links TRBV29-1 to TRBJ2-3, with D unclear. The CDR3 contains 11 residues. Germline values: CDR1 SQVTM, CDR2 ANQGSEA. Trimming removed 2 bases from V and 5 bases from J, with 5 bases in between. CDR3: CSVEQIDTQYF. The CDR3 DNA sequence: TGCAGCGTTGAACAGATAGATACGCAGTATTTT.

The chain links TRBV24-1 to TRBJ1-2; tentatively, D is TRBD1 (5 bases). The germline V gene has CDR1 KGHDR and CDR2 SFDVKD. Between the trimmed V and J ends, which lost 6 bases and 1 base, there was a span of 11 bases. The CDR3 has 14 amino acids. The CDR3 here is CATSTTDVNYGYTF. The CDR3 region has the DNA TGTGCCACCAGTACGACAGACGTTAACTATGGCTACACCTTC.

The chain uses TRBV5-1 and TRBJ1-2; D is unresolved. Germline V CDR1 and CDR2: SGHRS, YFSETQ. Trimming shortened V by 1 base and J by 4 bases, and 11 bases separated the two germline ends. The CDR3 spans 14 residues. The CDR3 DNA is TGCGCCAGCAGCTTGATTGGCAGAAGCTATGGCTACACCTTC. This gives the protein CASSLIGRSYGYTF. The whole variable domain, remainder taken from reference TRBV5-1 and TRBJ1-2, is KAGVTQTPRYLIKTRGQQVTLSCSPISGHRSVSWYQQTPGQGLQFLFEYFSETQRNKGNFPGRFSGRQFSNSRSEMNVSTLELGDSALYLCASSLIGRSYGYTFGSGTRLTVV.

The CDR3 sequence: CASSLYRRSSGNTIYF. CDR3 bases: TGTGCCAGCAGTTTATACCGGAGGAGCTCTGGAAACACCATATATTTT. The chain couples TRBV28 to TRBJ1-3; D is unresolved. The CDR3 runs to 16 residues. Germline assignment: CDR1 MDHEN and CDR2 SYDVKM. Trimming took off 1 base at V and 0 bases at J, with 10 bases between the two ends.

This chain connects TRBV5-6 to TRBJ2-1; D unresolved. The V and J ends lost 4 bases and 10 bases respectively, with 15 bases between them. The CDR3 has 13 amino acids. The germline V gene has CDR1 SGHDT and CDR2 YYEEEE. The CDR3 sequence: CASSVSPSQEQFF. CDR3 nucleotide sequence: TGTGCCAGCAGCGTAAGTCCCTCTCAAGAGCAGTTCTTC. Full variable domain (rest looked up from reference TRBV5-6 and TRBJ2-1): DAGVTQSPTHLIKTRGQQVTLRCSPKSGHDTVSWYQQALGQGPQFIFQYYEEEERQRGNFPDRFSGHQFPNYSSELNVNALLLGDSALYLCASSVSPSQEQFFGPGTRLTVL.

This clonotype occurred many times. This sequence joins TRBV20-1 and TRBJ2-1, with 13 bases fitting TRBD2. CDR1 DFQATT and CDR2 SNEGSKA come from the germline V gene (reference sequence). The CDR3 extends over 17 amino acids. V shed 2 bases, J shed 4 bases, and the junction held 8 bases outside the gene matches. CDR3 protein: CSARIGLAGDNYNEQFF. DNA of the CDR3: TGCAGTGCTAGAATTGGACTAGCGGGGGACAATTACAATGAGCAGTTCTTC.